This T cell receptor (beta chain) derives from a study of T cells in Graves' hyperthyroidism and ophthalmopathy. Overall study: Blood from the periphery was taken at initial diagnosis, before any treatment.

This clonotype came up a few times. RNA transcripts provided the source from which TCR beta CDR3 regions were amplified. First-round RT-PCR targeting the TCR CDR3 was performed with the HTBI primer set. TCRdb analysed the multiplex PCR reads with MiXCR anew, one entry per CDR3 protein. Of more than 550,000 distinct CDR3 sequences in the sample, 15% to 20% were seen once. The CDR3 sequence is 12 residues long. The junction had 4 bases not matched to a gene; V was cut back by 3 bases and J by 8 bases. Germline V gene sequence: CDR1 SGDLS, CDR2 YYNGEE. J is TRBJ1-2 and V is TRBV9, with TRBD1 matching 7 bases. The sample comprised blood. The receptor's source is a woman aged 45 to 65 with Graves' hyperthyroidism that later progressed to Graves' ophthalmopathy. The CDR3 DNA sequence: TGTGCCAGCAGCGGGACAGGAGGAGGCTACACCTTC. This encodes CASSGTGGGYTF.